The entry that follows covers one T cell receptor beta chain sequence. PCR primers comprised 60 Vbeta and 13 Jbeta primers. Clones were read by immunoSEQ multiplex PCR, and TCRdb kept only the in-frame ones, dropping some. The data hold approximately 120,000 clones, with 75% observed a single time. The CDR3 runs to 15 residues. Germline V gives CDR1 MDHEN, CDR2 SYDVKM. V was pared by 6 bases and J by 0 bases, with 13 bases between. This entry is derived from a study of cytomegalovirus exposure and HLA in healthy donors. Sequencing was performed on PBMCs. This rearrangement joins TRBV28 to TRBJ2-3, with D possibly matching TRBD2 (6 bases). The sequence came from a woman aged 50 to 60 in good health and CMV-seronegative. The CDR3 reads CASRIASASTDTQYF. Written as DNA, the CDR3 is TGTGCCAGCAGGATCGCTAGCGCGAGCACAGATACGCAGTATTTT.